These 28 T cell receptor beta chains were all obtained from the same sample, sequenced in a study of shared clonotypes between healthy human individuals. Here immunoSEQ multiplex PCR was the method, and the copy in TCRdb shows in-frame clones only, minus some. The table records 1 million to 1.2 million clones, 70% to 85% of them present only once. Sequencing input: memory CD4+ T cells from PBMCs. Noted subset: CD45RA-negative fraction. These receptors were taken from a man younger than 30 in good health. Some clones in this sample may be carry-over from other donors' samples.

The table lists this clone with many counts. The chain is built from TRBV9 and TRBJ2-2; 9 nucleotides align to TRBD2. V shed 0 bases, J shed 6 bases, and the junction held 9 bases outside the gene matches. The CDR3 runs to 17 residues. Germline CDR1 reads SGDLS; CDR2 reads YYNGEE. The CDR3 region is CASSVGWVAGVAGELFF. CDR3 coding DNA: TGTGCCAGCAGCGTAGGATGGGTAGCGGGAGTCGCCGGGGAGCTGTTTTTT.

V is TRBV6-4 and J is TRBJ2-4, with D hard to call. CDR3 length: 14 amino acids. Germline V CDR1 and CDR2: MRHNA, SNTAGT. Trimming left V 2 bases short and J 1 base short, with 6 bases between. The CDR3 DNA is TGTGCCAGCAGTGACGAAAGTGCCAAAAACATTCAGTACTTC. Its translation: CASSDESAKNIQYF.

The rearrangement links TRBV7-8 to TRBJ1-2; D may be TRBD1 (6 bases). Germline CDR1 SGHVS, CDR2 FQNEAQ. Between the trimmed V and J ends, which lost 2 bases and 4 bases, there was a span of 17 bases. The length of the CDR3 is 16 residues. CDR3 amino acids: CASSLSRGGSSYGYTF. The CDR3 DNA sequence: TGTGCCAGCAGCTTAAGTCGGGGGGGCTCGAGCTATGGCTACACCTTC.

This clone was observed a handful of times. The chain is built from TRBV7-8 and TRBJ2-6; D remains ambiguous. CDR1 is SGHVS and CDR2 is FQNEAQ in the germline V gene. The V gene lost 2 bases and the J gene lost 3 bases, with 14 bases spanning the gap. CDR3 size: 17 residues. As DNA, the CDR3 is TGTGCCAGCAGCTTATCGCAGGCTTTAGGTGGGGCCAACGTCCTGACTTTC. As protein: CASSLSQALGGANVLTF.

The chain is built from TRBV7-2 and TRBJ2-7; TRBD1 or TRBD2 may be the D gene (5 bases each). The germline CDR1 and CDR2 sequences are SGHTA and FQGNSA. V was cut by 2 bases and J by 6 bases, with 17 bases left in between. This CDR3 comprises 15 residues. This chain's CDR3 is CASSLFGTGGGEQYF. The CDR3 coding sequence is TGTGCCAGCAGCTTATTCGGGACCGGCGGAGGCGAGCAGTACTTC. Supplemented by reference TRBV7-2 and TRBJ2-7, the full variable domain reads GAGVSQSPSNKVTEKGKDVELRCDPISGHTALYWYRQSLGQGLEFLIYFQGNSAPDKSGLPSDRFSAERTGGSVSTLTIQRTQQEDSAVYLCASSLFGTGGGEQYFGPGTRLTVT.

This clone was counted once. This sample includes further DNA sequences coding for the same CDR3. J is TRBJ2-7 and V is TRBV5-6; D gene unclear. Trimming took off 2 bases at V and 1 base at J, with 4 bases between the two ends. CDR1 and CDR2 from the germline V gene are SGHDT and YYEEEE. This CDR3 contains 12 residues. The DNA of the CDR3 is TGTGCCAGCAGCTTATTTTCCTACGAGCAGTACTTC. Its protein is CASSLFSYEQYF.

The chain couples TRBV18 to TRBJ2-1, with 14 bases matching TRBD2. The germline V gene has CDR1 KGHSH and CDR2 LQKENI. The CDR3 loop spans 15 amino acids. After removal of 3 bases from V and 10 bases from J, the junction contained 5 bases not matched to a gene. CDR3 sequence: CASSPGLAGVQEQFF. Written as DNA, the CDR3 is TGTGCCAGCTCACCGGGACTAGCGGGAGTTCAGGAGCAGTTCTTC. The whole variable domain, remainder taken from reference TRBV18 and TRBJ2-1, is NAGVMQNPRHLVRRRGQEARLRCSPMKGHSHVYWYRQLPEEGLKFMVYLQKENIIDESGMPKERFSAEFPKEGPSILRIQQVVRGDSAAYFCASSPGLAGVQEQFFGPGTRLTVL.

The chain employs TRBV30 and TRBJ2-2; D ambiguous. CDR1 GTSNPN and CDR2 SVGIG come from the germline V gene (reference sequence). Trimming removed 0 bases at V and 3 bases at J, with 17 bases between. The CDR3 contains 17 residues. CDR3 in DNA: TGTGCCTGGAGTGTATATTTTTTTGGGCAGGACACCGGGGAGCTGTTTTTT. Protein: CAWSVYFFGQDTGELFF.

The J gene is TRBJ2-1, the V gene TRBV7-3; a possible D gene is TRBD2 (6 bases). The CDR3 has 15 amino acids. Deletions cut 5 bases from V and 8 bases from J, with 19 bases between. CDR1 SGHTA and CDR2 FQGTGA come from the germline V gene. The CDR3 nucleotides are TGTGCCAGCAGCGCCTCTTTCTCTAGCGCTTATGAGCAGTTCTTC. It yields the protein CASSASFSSAYEQFF.

The chain carries TRBV4-3 and TRBJ1-5, with D hard to call. The CDR3 runs to 16 residues. V was clipped by 0 bases and J by 1 base, with 10 bases between them. The germline V gene encodes CDR1 LGHNA and CDR2 YSLEER. CDR3 in DNA: TGCGCCAGCAGCCAAGATTTGGGCAGGAGCAATCAGCCCCAGCATTTT. As protein: CASSQDLGRSNQPQHF.

This clone was seen ten or more times. The chain is built from TRBV6-6 and TRBJ1-5; D possibly corresponds to TRBD1 (5 bases). Looked up from germline, CDR1 is MNHNY and CDR2 is SVGAGI (reference sequence). V lost 6 bases and J lost 5, with 11 bases in between. The CDR3 loop spans 13 amino acids. CDR3 amino acids: CASRTGVDQPQHF. For the CDR3, the DNA is TGTGCCAGCAGGACGGGGGTAGATCAGCCCCAGCATTTT.

The rearrangement links TRBV5-1 to TRBJ2-3; D tentatively fits TRBD1 or TRBD2 (5 bases each). The germline gives CDR1 SGHRS, CDR2 YFSETQ. The V end was cut by 4 bases, the J end by 1 base, with 7 bases between. The CDR3 is made up of 13 amino acids. CDR3 coding DNA: TGCGCCAGCAGCCAGGGACGCACAGATACGCAGTATTTT. As protein: CASSQGRTDTQYF. The whole variable domain, remainder taken from reference TRBV5-1 and TRBJ2-3, is KAGVTQTPRYLIKTRGQQVTLSCSPISGHRSVSWYQQTPGQGLQFLFEYFSETQRNKGNFPGRFSGRQFSNSRSEMNVSTLELGDSALYLCASSQGRTDTQYFGPGTRLTVL.

J is TRBJ2-5 and V is TRBV5-1; the D gene could be TRBD1 or TRBD2 (6 bases each). With 1 base removed from V and 2 bases from J, the gap between germline ends came to 12 bases. The CDR3 is 15 amino acids. Looked up from germline, CDR1 is SGHRS and CDR2 is YFSETQ. CDR3 bases: TGCGCCAGCAGCTTGAATCCGGGGGCTCAAGAGACCCAGTACTTC. It encodes CASSLNPGAQETQYF.

The chain has TRBV19 and TRBJ1-4; 7 bases fit TRBD1. This CDR3 has 14 residues. V was pared by 2 bases and J by 8 bases, with 5 bases of the junction left unmatched. CDR1 and CDR2 from the germline V gene are LNHDA and SQIVND (reference sequence). The CDR3 reads CASSITGTVEKLFF. DNA for the CDR3: TGTGCCAGTAGTATAACCGGGACAGTCGAAAAACTGTTTTTT.

The chain combines TRBV28 with TRBJ2-5; D is possibly TRBD2 (6 bases). The V and J ends lost 5 bases and 2 bases respectively, with 15 bases between them. CDR3 length equals 15 residues. The V gene's germline CDR1 is MDHEN and CDR2 SYDVKM. CDR3: CASSARLVGQETQYF. Here the CDR3 DNA reads TGTGCCAGCAGTGCGCGACTAGTAGGGCAAGAGACCCAGTACTTC.

The chain recombines TRBV29-1 with TRBJ2-1; D perhaps matches TRBD2 (5 bases). The V end lost 6 bases, the J end lost 3 bases, and 9 bases lay between the germline ends. The CDR3 sequence is 12 residues long. Looked up from germline, CDR1 is SQVTM and CDR2 is ANQGSEA. The CDR3 loop is CSVGSDYNEQFF. Written as DNA, the CDR3 is TGCAGCGTGGGTAGCGACTACAATGAGCAGTTCTTC.

The rearrangement joins TRBV6-5 to TRBJ2-2; D is undetermined. This CDR3 region has 13 residues. Germline V gene data show CDR1 as MNHEY and CDR2 as SVGAGI. V lost 6 bases and J lost 0, with 5 bases in between. CDR3 sequence reads: CASRTSNTGELFF. DNA of the CDR3: TGTGCCAGCAGGACGTCGAACACCGGGGAGCTGTTTTTT.

As to this clone: Other DNA variants within this sample encode the same CDR3. This CDR3 is CASSVAGGIQETQYF. In DNA form, the CDR3 reads TGTGCCAGCAGCGTAGCTGGGGGGATCCAAGAGACCCAGTACTTC. This chain joins TRBV9 and TRBJ2-5, with a tentative D call TRBD2 (6 bases). V was trimmed by 0 bases and J by 1 base, leaving 10 bases between them. CDR3 length equals 15 residues. From germline, CDR1 is SGDLS and CDR2 YYNGEE.

The rearrangement links TRBV5-1 to TRBJ2-3; no clear D gene. Germline lookup yields CDR1 SGHRS and CDR2 YFSETQ. The CDR3 is 14 amino acids. Trimming took 2 bases from V and 6 from J, leaving 13 bases between them. This CDR3 is CASSFDANLDTQYF. In DNA form, the CDR3 reads TGCGCCAGCAGCTTTGACGCAAACTTGGATACGCAGTATTTT.

This clone showed up just a few times. The chain joins TRBV27 to TRBJ1-5, with 9 positions matching TRBD1. Trimming cost V 2 bases and J 7 bases; bases outside gene matches: 3. Germline loops: CDR1 MNHEY, CDR2 SMNVEV (reference sequence). The CDR3 totals 14 residues. The CDR3 DNA follows: TGTGCCAGCAGTTTAACAGGGGGCGGACAGCCCCAGCATTTT. It translates to CASSLTGGGQPQHF.

This rearrangement joins TRBV11-2 to TRBJ1-6; D gene unclear. Per germline, CDR1 SGHAT and CDR2 FQNNGV. The CDR3 runs to 17 residues. The V end was cut by 0 bases, the J end by 7 bases, with 16 bases between. The CDR3 is CASSLDRSGVENSPLHF. CDR3 nucleotide sequence: TGTGCCAGCAGCTTAGATCGATCGGGTGTGGAGAATTCACCCCTCCACTTT.

The chain is built from TRBV6-6 and TRBJ2-3; D is unresolved. The germline gives CDR1 MNHNY, CDR2 SVGAGI (reference sequence). Trimming took 8 bases from V and 3 from J, leaving 12 bases between them. The CDR3 covers 13 residues. In nucleotides, the CDR3 is TGTGCCAGCGTCTTCAGTGTGACAGATACGCAGTATTTT. Its translation: CASVFSVTDTQYF.

The chain is built from TRBV27 and TRBJ1-2; D remains ambiguous. Trimming cost V 2 bases and J 8 bases, with 12 bases left between them. CDR3 length: 13 amino acids. CDR1 and CDR2 from the germline V gene are MNHEY and SMNVEV (reference sequence). CDR3 nucleotides: TGTGCCAGCAGTTTAAGACGCATGGGCGGCTACACCTTC. This codes for CASSLRRMGGYTF.

On this clone: A read error may be the cause here, since a much bigger clone is one base away. The chain employs TRBV4-1 and TRBJ2-4, with TRBD1 identical over 8 bases. This CDR3 spans 15 amino acids. Germline V gene data show CDR1 as MGHRA and CDR2 as YSYEKL. CDR3 loop: CANSPGRQGKNIQYF. DNA of the CDR3: TGCGCCAACAGCCCCGGGCGACAGGGGAAAAACATTCAGTACTTC.

V is TRBV9 and J is TRBJ2-3, with D possibly matching TRBD2 (5 bases). Germline V CDR1 and CDR2: SGDLS, YYNGEE. Trimming shortened V by 0 bases and J by 2 bases, and 10 bases separated the two germline ends. This CDR3 has 15 amino acids. CDR3 loop: CASSVATDYTDTQYF. CDR3 DNA: TGTGCCAGCAGCGTAGCTACAGACTACACAGATACGCAGTATTTT.

The rearrangement joins TRBV7-3 to TRBJ2-1; 16 nucleotides match TRBD2. Per the germline V gene, CDR1 is SGHTA and CDR2 is FQGTGA. Trimming cost V 1 base and J 6 bases; bases outside gene matches: 6. CDR3 length: 18 residues. DNA of the CDR3: TGTGCCAGCAGCTTAAGGCCCGGGACTAGCGGGAGGGCCAATGAGCAGTTCTTC. It specifies CASSLRPGTSGRANEQFF. Together with reference TRBV7-3 and TRBJ2-1, the CDR3 gives the full variable domain: GAGVSQTPSNKVTEKGKYVELRCDPISGHTALYWYRQSLGQGPEFLIYFQGTGAADDSGLPNDRFFAVRPEGSVSTLKIQRTERGDSAVYLCASSLRPGTSGRANEQFFGPGTRLTVL.

The gene calls are TRBV7-2 and TRBJ2-1; no definite D call. Deletions cut 5 bases from V and 6 bases from J, with 11 bases between. The V gene's germline CDR1 is SGHTA and CDR2 FQGNSA. The CDR3 runs 13 residues. CDR3 sequence reads: CASSPRTGNEQFF. The CDR3 DNA reads as TGTGCCAGCAGCCCCCGGACGGGCAATGAGCAGTTCTTC.

This clone was seen repeatedly, ten times or more. The rearrangement links TRBV2 to TRBJ2-1, with D uncertain. Trimming shortened V by 7 bases and J by 9 bases, and 10 bases separated the two germline ends. CDR3 size: 11 residues. The germline V gene has CDR1 SNHLY and CDR2 FYNNEI. In DNA form, the CDR3 reads TGTGCCAGCACCCCGACGGTTGAGCAGTTCTTC. Amino acids: CASTPTVEQFF.